A selection of T cell receptor beta chains follows, all from one sample in a study of cytomegalovirus exposure and HLA in healthy donors. The method was immunoSEQ multiplex PCR; TCRdb's version includes in-frame clones alone and lacks a portion of them. Among around 120,000 clones, about three quarters were seen once, and the ten largest hold about 30%. Sequencing input: PBMCs. The source of these receptors is a man aged 55 to 70 in good health and CMV-seropositive. Both conserved end residues are part of each CDR3. A D gene is named only where the DNA matches it firmly. Some rows have no size entry. The others give once, few or many, or a class for an expanded clone.

size	J	D	V	CDR3	DNA
.	TRBJ2-7	.	TRBV28	CASSPLDSYYEQYF	TGTGCCAGCAGTCCACTGGACAGTTACTACGAGCAGTACTTC
.	TRBJ1-1	.	TRBV5-1	CASSLDGRATEAFF	TGCGCCAGCAGCTTGGACGGGCGGGCCACTGAAGCTTTCTTT
.	TRBJ2-1	.	TRBV4-2	CASSAGNEQFF	TGTGCCAGCAGCGCGGGCAATGAGCAGTTCTTC
.	TRBJ2-1	TRBD1	TRBV4-1	CASSQGGQGGTYNEQFF	TGCGCCAGCAGCCAGGGGGGACAGGGAGGAACCTACAATGAGCAGTTCTTC
.	TRBJ2-3	.	TRBV6-1	CASRTGSADTQYF	TGTGCCAGCAGGACAGGCAGCGCAGATACGCAGTATTTT
few	TRBJ2-7	.	TRBV7-3	CASSRHDSYEQYF	TGTGCCAGCAGCCGCCACGACTCTTACGAGCAGTACTTC
few	TRBJ2-7	.	TRBV15	CATSRGRGTYEQYF	TGTGCCACCAGCAGAGGACGGGGGACCTACGAGCAGTACTTC
.	TRBJ2-1	TRBD1	TRBV12-5	CASGPGQGGDEQFF	TGTGCTAGTGGCCCCGGACAGGGGGGCGATGAGCAGTTCTTC
.	TRBJ1-1	.	TRBV6-5	CASISNGAALEAFF	TGTGCCAGCATTTCCAATGGGGCAGCGCTTGAAGCTTTCTTT
once	TRBJ2-2	.	TRBV7-2	CASSYQTSGELFF	TGTGCCAGCAGCTATCAGACTAGTGGGGAGCTGTTTTTT
.	TRBJ2-7	TRBD1	TRBV5-6	CASSLDPGTAYEQYF	TGTGCCAGCAGCTTGGACCCGGGGACAGCCTACGAGCAGTACTTC
few	TRBJ1-1	.	TRBV19	CASKQWNTEAFF	TGTGCCAGTAAACAGTGGAACACTGAAGCTTTCTTT
.	TRBJ2-3	TRBD2	TRBV19	CASSPLAGGPTDTQYF	TGTGCCAGTAGTCCACTAGCGGGAGGGCCCACAGATACGCAGTATTTT
.	TRBJ2-7	.	TRBV7-3	CASSLGAGMSYEQYF	TGTGCCAGCAGCTTAGGGGCAGGGATGTCCTACGAGCAGTACTTC
few	TRBJ2-7	.	TRBV18	CASSPPTGYEQYF	TGTGCCAGCTCACCCCCAACAGGCTACGAGCAGTACTTC
.	TRBJ2-3	.	TRBV2	CASSVADTQYF	TGTGCCAGCAGTGTAGCAGATACGCAGTATTTT
.	TRBJ1-2	.	TRBV18	CASSARAGDSPEGYTF	TGTGCCAGCTCCGCCCGAGCAGGGGATTCTCCTGAGGGCTACACCTTC
few	TRBJ2-7	TRBD2	TRBV5-1	CASSLTSGRAAYEQYF	TGCGCCAGCAGCTTAACTAGCGGGAGGGCCGCCTACGAGCAGTACTTC
.	TRBJ2-3	.	TRBV9	CASSVGQFSTDTQYF	TGTGCCAGCAGCGTAGGACAGTTTAGCACAGATACGCAGTATTTT
.	TRBJ1-1	TRBD1	TRBV5-4	CASSRTGVFENTEAFF	TGTGCCAGCAGCCGGACAGGGGTTTTTGAAAACACTGAAGCTTTCTTT
.	TRBJ1-4	TRBD1	TRBV10-1	CASSVGTGGEKLFF	TGCGCCAGCTCCGTGGGGACAGGGGGCGAAAAACTGTTTTTT
.	TRBJ2-5	TRBD2	TRBV5-6	CASSQREIFETQYF	TGTGCCAGCAGCCAGCGGGAGATCTTCGAGACCCAGTACTTC
.	TRBJ2-7	.	TRBV30	CAAGSRYDEQYF	TGTGCCGCCGGGTCCCGTTACGACGAGCAGTACTTC
.	TRBJ1-1	.	TRBV11-2	CASSLTRSNTEAFF	TGTGCCAGCAGCTTAACCCGGTCGAACACTGAAGCTTTCTTT
.	TRBJ2-7	.	TRBV9	CASSLSPFSSYEQYF	TGTGCCAGCAGCCTTAGCCCCTTCAGCTCCTACGAGCAGTACTTC
once	TRBJ1-2	.	TRBV9	CASSVDRNNYGYTF	TGTGCCAGCAGCGTGGACAGAAACAACTATGGCTACACCTTC
.	TRBJ2-5	.	TRBV7-3	CASSFDRSETQYF	TGTGCCAGCAGTTTCGACAGGTCGGAGACCCAGTACTTC
few	TRBJ1-1	TRBD1	TRBV5-4	CASSARQGWGTEAFF	TGTGCCAGCAGCGCGAGACAGGGATGGGGCACTGAAGCTTTCTTT
.	TRBJ2-2	.	TRBV18	CASARLRGGELFF	TGTGCCAGCGCCCGATTGCGGGGCGGGGAGCTGTTTTTT
.	TRBJ1-5	TRBD1	TRBV10-3	CAISGQGDQPQHF	TGTGCCATCAGCGGACAGGGGGATCAGCCCCAGCATTTT
.	TRBJ1-5	TRBD1	TRBV5-6	CASSKTGGSQPQHF	TGTGCCAGCAGCAAGACAGGGGGGAGTCAGCCCCAGCATTTT
.	TRBJ2-7	TRBD1	TRBV5-1	CASSWYLDRRDDSYEQYF	TGCGCCAGCAGCTGGTACCTGGACAGGCGAGACGACTCCTACGAGCAGTACTTC
.	TRBJ1-1	TRBD1	TRBV30	CAWRGQGAAKAFF	TGTGCCTGGAGAGGACAGGGGGCTGCTAAAGCTTTCTTT
.	TRBJ2-7	TRBD1	TRBV7-7	CASSHEKPKTGAF	TGTGCTAGCAGCCATGAAAAACCAAAGACAGGGGCCTTC
.	TRBJ2-7	.	TRBV25-1	CASSVGEGYEQYF	TGTGCCAGCAGTGTGGGTGAGGGCTACGAGCAGTACTTC
.	TRBJ2-3	.	TRBV7-2	CASSLFALFTDTQYF	TGTGCCAGCAGCTTATTCGCACTCTTCACAGATACGCAGTATTTT
.	TRBJ2-2	.	TRBV23-1	CATRRASWLGELFF	TGCGCCACCCGCCGGGCTAGCTGGTTAGGGGAGCTGTTTTTT
once	TRBJ1-5	.	TRBV7-9	CASSLGGLSAAPQHF	TGTGCCAGCAGCTTAGGGGGGCTCTCGGCGGCGCCCCAGCATTTT
.	TRBJ2-5	TRBD1	TRBV2	CASSGGQGGQETQYF	TGTGCCAGCAGTGGGGGACAGGGGGGGCAAGAGACCCAGTACTTC
few	TRBJ2-7	.	TRBV6-5	CASSYGRGSGTYEQYF	TGTGCCAGCAGTTACGGTCGAGGCTCGGGAACCTACGAGCAGTACTTC
.	TRBJ2-6	.	TRBV30	CAWSVHGANVLTF	TGTGCCTGGAGTGTACATGGGGCCAACGTCCTGACTTTC
.	TRBJ1-3	.	TRBV5-1	CASSVEIGQSGNTIYF	TGCGCCAGCAGCGTAGAAATCGGACAGTCTGGAAACACCATATATTTT
.	TRBJ2-5	TRBD1	TRBV5-1	CASSLTGTGETQYF	TGCGCCAGCAGCTTGACCGGGACAGGAGAGACCCAGTACTTC
few	TRBJ2-1	TRBD2	TRBV5-1	CASSLGGTSGSHEQFF	TGCGCCAGCAGCTTGGGAGGGACTAGCGGGAGCCATGAGCAGTTCTTC
.	TRBJ1-6	TRBD1	TRBV7-6	CASSLESYRGDSPLHF	TGTGCCAGCAGCTTAGAATCTTACAGGGGGGATTCACCCCTCCACTTT
.	TRBJ2-7	.	TRBV5-8	CASSPYEDRRGEQYF	TGTGCCAGCAGCCCCTATGAGGACAGGAGGGGAGAGCAGTACTTC
few	TRBJ2-4	TRBD1	TRBV6-1	CASSGDRALTKNIQYF	TGTGCCAGCAGTGGGGACAGGGCTTTGACCAAAAACATTCAGTACTTC
.	TRBJ2-7	.	TRBV6-5	CASTDTPQGTYEQYF	TGTGCCAGCACAGACACCCCCCAGGGCACCTACGAGCAGTACTTC
.	TRBJ2-7	.	TRBV5-4	CASTLQSGLPGYEQYF	TGTGCCAGCACCTTACAATCGGGACTGCCAGGCTACGAGCAGTACTTC
few	TRBJ2-3	TRBD2	TRBV11-2	CASSSEWASGGADTQYF	TGTGCCAGCAGCTCCGAGTGGGCTAGCGGGGGGGCAGATACGCAGTATTTT
few	TRBJ1-6	.	TRBV19	CASASGFRSPLHF	TGTGCCAGTGCTTCAGGGTTTCGTTCACCCCTCCACTTT
.	TRBJ2-1	.	TRBV7-8	CASSYFAGVVYNEQFF	TGTGCCAGCAGCTACTTCGCAGGGGTGGTCTACAATGAGCAGTTCTTC
.	TRBJ2-2	.	TRBV10-1	CATAGTLTGELFF	TGCGCCACCGCCGGGACACTTACCGGGGAGCTGTTTTTT